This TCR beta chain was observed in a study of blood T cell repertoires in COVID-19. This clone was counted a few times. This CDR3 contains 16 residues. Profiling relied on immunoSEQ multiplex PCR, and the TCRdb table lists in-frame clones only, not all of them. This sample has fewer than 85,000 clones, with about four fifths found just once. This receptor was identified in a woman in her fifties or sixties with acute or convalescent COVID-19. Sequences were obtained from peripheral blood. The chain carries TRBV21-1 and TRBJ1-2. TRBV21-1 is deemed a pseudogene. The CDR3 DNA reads TGTGCCAGCACCTGCGCGGGGGGCCGTCCTAACTATGGCTACACCTTC. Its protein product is CASTCAGGRPNYGYTF.